This TCR beta chain was retrieved from a study of identical twins. The study's findings and limits: For out-of-frame alpha sequences shared by twins, low generation probability was in excess.

Comments on this clonotype: Antigen specificity is unknown.

CDR1 and CDR2 (germline): MNHNS, SASEGT. The CDR3 sequence is 14 residues long. V was shortened by 6 bases and J by 1 base, with 12 bases between the two germline ends. TCRdb ran MiXCR on the 5' RACE reads and lists one entry per CDR3 protein. Here the sample spans some 240,000 distinct CDR3 sequences, over 9.5% being singletons. The J gene is TRBJ1-1, the V gene TRBV6-1; D is unresolved. Sequencing was carried out using memory T cells sorted from blood. This receptor was taken from a man aged 50-60 years in good health. The CDR3 DNA sequence: TGTGCCAGCAGGGGAGAGACGCGGAACACTGAAGCTTTCTTT. It is translated as CASRGETRNTEAFF.